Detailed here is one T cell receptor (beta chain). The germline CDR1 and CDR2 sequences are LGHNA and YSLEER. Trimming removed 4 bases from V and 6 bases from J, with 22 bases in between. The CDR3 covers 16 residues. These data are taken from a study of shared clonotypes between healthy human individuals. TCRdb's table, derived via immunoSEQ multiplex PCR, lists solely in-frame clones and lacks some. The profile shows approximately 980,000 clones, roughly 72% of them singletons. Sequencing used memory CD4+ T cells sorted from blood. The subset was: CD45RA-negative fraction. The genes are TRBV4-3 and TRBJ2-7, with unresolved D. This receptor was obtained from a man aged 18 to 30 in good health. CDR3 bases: TGCGCCAGCAGCCCCTCCACGGACGGCCGTTTAGGCGAGCAGTACTTC. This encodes CASSPSTDGRLGEQYF.